Below, 18 T cell receptor beta chains from the same sample are listed, as sequenced in a study of technical replicates of blood from a few donors. The repertoire was sequenced with immunoSEQ multiplex PCR; TCRdb's copy has only in-frame clones and lacks some. The sample records 85,000 to 100,000 clones, 80% to 95% being singletons. Sequencing used T cells isolated from PBMCs. The receptor source for this set is a human donor in good health.

The J gene is TRBJ2-1, the V gene TRBV28; a possible D gene is TRBD1 (6 bases). V lost 7 bases, J lost 6 bases, and 16 bases lay in between. This CDR3 has 14 amino acids. Germline V CDR1 and CDR2: MDHEN, SYDVKM. The CDR3 DNA reads TGTGCCAGCATCACAACAGGGCAGGGCAATGAGCAGTTCTTC. Encoded protein: CASITTGQGNEQFF. Drawing the rest from reference TRBV28 and TRBJ2-1, the complete variable domain is DVKVTQSSRYLVKRTGEKVFLECVQDMDHENMFWYRQDPGLGLRLIYFSYDVKMKEKGDIPEGYSVSREKKERFSLILESASTNQTSMYLCASITTGQGNEQFFGPGTRLTVL.

This clone was counted once. J is TRBJ2-7 and V is TRBV4-1; 8 bases are shared with TRBD2. Germline CDR1 MGHRA, CDR2 YSYEKL. The CDR3 is made up of 16 amino acids. V dropped 1 base and J dropped 5; count of bases not matched to a gene: 10. The CDR3 protein is CASSQGLGLAGDEQYF. CDR3 DNA sequence: TGCGCCAGCAGCCAAGGCCTCGGACTAGCAGGGGACGAGCAGTACTTC.

This chain joins TRBV27 and TRBJ2-7, with D maybe TRBD2 (6 bases). The CDR3 is 13 residues long. Trimming shortened V by 5 bases and J by 4 bases, and 12 bases separated the two germline ends. Germline CDR1 and CDR2: MNHEY and SMNVEV (reference sequence). The CDR3 DNA reads as TGTGCCAGCAGTATGACTAGTTTGTACGAGCAGTACTTC. Protein sequence: CASSMTSLYEQYF.

The J gene is TRBJ2-3, the V gene TRBV29-1; maybe TRBD1 (6 bases). The V and J ends lost 4 bases and 0 bases respectively, with 11 bases between them. CDR1 SQVTM and CDR2 ANQGSEA come from the germline V gene. The CDR3 loop spans 14 amino acids. Here the CDR3 DNA reads TGCAGCGTTGTATTGGGGGCTAGCACAGATACGCAGTATTTT. Its protein is CSVVLGASTDTQYF.

V usage is TRBV6-5 and J usage is TRBJ2-1; possible D gene TRBD2, 6 bases. The CDR3 is 11 amino acids. Germline CDR1 is MNHEY and CDR2 is SVGAGI. The V end lost 5 bases, the J end lost 14 bases, and 13 bases lay between the germline ends. The CDR3 DNA is TGTGCCAGCAGTCGGGACTCCCGAAAGTTCTTC. It translates to CASSRDSRKFF.

This clone has a single count. This rearrangement joins TRBV28 to TRBJ1-1; 8 nucleotides line up with TRBD1. Germline assignment: CDR1 MDHEN and CDR2 SYDVKM. The trim removed 3 bases at V and 0 bases at J, leaving 9 bases unmatched. The CDR3 totals 17 residues. CDR3 sequence: CASSFVQGGRMNTEAFF. The CDR3 region has the DNA TGTGCCAGCAGTTTTGTACAGGGGGGCCGTATGAACACTGAAGCTTTCTTT.

The chain carries TRBV28 and TRBJ2-7; the match to TRBD1 covers 7 bases. The V segment lost 7 bases and the J segment 4 bases; nucleotides outside the gene matches: 13. The CDR3 runs to 15 residues. Germline CDR1 MDHEN, CDR2 SYDVKM. The CDR3 loop is CASTYVAGGFYEQYF. CDR3 DNA: TGTGCCAGCACTTACGTAGCAGGGGGATTTTACGAGCAGTACTTC.

The chain combines TRBV5-1 with TRBJ2-2; no clear D gene. From germline, CDR1 is SGHRS and CDR2 YFSETQ. V gave up 0 bases and J gave up 3 bases, with 6 bases separating them. This CDR3 is 14 amino acids long. The CDR3 DNA reads as TGCGCCAGCAGCTTGGGCGAATACACCGGGGAGCTGTTTTTT. This sequence encodes CASSLGEYTGELFF.

J is TRBJ1-2 and V is TRBV29-1; D may be TRBD1 (5 bases). The CDR3 totals 13 residues. CDR1 SQVTM and CDR2 ANQGSEA come from the germline V gene. V was pared by 7 bases and J by 3 bases, with 15 bases between. CDR3 region: CSDATREDYGYTF. The CDR3 coding sequence is TGCAGCGACGCGACCAGGGAGGACTATGGCTACACCTTC.

The rearrangement joins TRBV6-1 to TRBJ1-4; TRBD1 aligns across 7 bases. V dropped 8 bases and J dropped 6; count of bases not matched to a gene: 9. The CDR3 totals 14 residues. Germline V gene lookup returns CDR1 MNHNS and CDR2 SASEGT. The CDR3, as DNA: TGTGCCAGCCCCCGTACAGGGGAGGATGAAAAACTGTTTTTT. This encodes CASPRTGEDEKLFF.

CDR3 DNA: TGCGCCAGCAGCTTGGGTTGGCAGGGAAACGAAAAACTGTTTTTT. It encodes CASSLGWQGNEKLFF. The chain is built from TRBV5-1 and TRBJ1-4, with a weak D call TRBD1 (5 bases). Looked up from germline, CDR1 is SGHRS and CDR2 is YFSETQ. Trimming stripped 0 bases from V and 8 bases from J, with 14 bases between. This CDR3 spans 15 amino acids. Full variable domain (outside the CDR3, taken from reference TRBV5-1 and TRBJ1-4): KAGVTQTPRYLIKTRGQQVTLSCSPISGHRSVSWYQQTPGQGLQFLFEYFSETQRNKGNFPGRFSGRQFSNSRSEMNVSTLELGDSALYLCASSLGWQGNEKLFFGSGTQLSVL.

The chain employs TRBV7-9 and TRBJ2-7; 8 positions match TRBD2. V shed 0 bases and J 6 bases; nucleotides not matched to a gene: 4. Germline V gene lookup returns CDR1 SEHNR and CDR2 FQNEAQ (reference sequence). The CDR3 extends over 14 amino acids. The CDR3 nucleotides read TGTGCCAGCAGCTTAGCGGGACTAGTCACCGAGCAGTACTTC. This sequence encodes CASSLAGLVTEQYF.

This clone was detected only once. This rearrangement joins TRBV6-1 to TRBJ1-1; D is unresolved. Germline CDR1 and CDR2: MNHNS and SASEGT. The CDR3 is 13 amino acids. Trimming left V 2 bases short and J 5 bases short, with 9 bases between. The CDR3 region is CASSEFGETEAFF. The CDR3 nucleotides read TGTGCCAGCAGTGAATTCGGTGAGACTGAAGCTTTCTTT.

This chain joins TRBV19 and TRBJ1-5; TRBD1 matches at 7 bases. The CDR3 has 14 residues. The V gene end was trimmed by 5 bases and the J gene end by 6 bases; junction bases not matched to a gene: 7. Germline-derived CDR1 and CDR2 are LNHDA and SQIVND (reference sequence). CDR3 sequence reads: CASSRDSLVQPQHF. The CDR3, as DNA: TGTGCCAGTAGTCGGGACAGCTTAGTTCAGCCCCAGCATTTT.

The J gene is TRBJ1-2, the V gene TRBV5-1; 12 nucleotides match TRBD1. CDR3 length: 16 residues. J was trimmed by 6 bases and V by 5 bases; bases with no gene match: 11. In germline, CDR1 is SGHRS, CDR2 YFSETQ. The CDR3 is CASRYPGQGAFDGYTF. The DNA for the CDR3 is TGCGCCAGCAGATATCCGGGACAGGGGGCCTTTGATGGCTACACCTTC.

This chain links TRBV9 with TRBJ1-1; D gene uncertain. The V end lost 3 bases, the J end lost 3 bases, and 15 bases lay between the germline ends. Germline V gene lookup returns CDR1 SGDLS and CDR2 YYNGEE. The CDR3 is made up of 15 amino acids. The CDR3 sequence: CASSDPGAGDTEAFF. The CDR3 nucleotides read TGTGCCAGCAGCGATCCAGGCGCCGGGGACACTGAAGCTTTCTTT.

The rearrangement uses TRBV28 and TRBJ2-4; a possible D gene is TRBD1 (6 bases). CDR1 and CDR2 (germline): MDHEN, SYDVKM. The CDR3 length is 14 residues. Trimming removed 2 bases at V and 6 bases at J, with 11 bases between. The CDR3 protein is CASSLVQGRNIQYF. CDR3 DNA: TGTGCCAGCAGTTTAGTACAGGGCAGAAACATTCAGTACTTC.

The rearrangement uses TRBV6-1 and TRBJ1-2, with 9 positions matching TRBD1. V shed 4 bases, J shed 6 bases, and the junction held 21 bases outside the gene matches. The CDR3 totals 19 residues. CDR1 and CDR2 (germline): MNHNS, SASEGT. The CDR3 DNA sequence: TGTGCCAGCAGTGGCCGCGCCGGGACAGGGACCGCTGGGGGACATGGCTACACCTTC. This translates into CASSGRAGTGTAGGHGYTF.